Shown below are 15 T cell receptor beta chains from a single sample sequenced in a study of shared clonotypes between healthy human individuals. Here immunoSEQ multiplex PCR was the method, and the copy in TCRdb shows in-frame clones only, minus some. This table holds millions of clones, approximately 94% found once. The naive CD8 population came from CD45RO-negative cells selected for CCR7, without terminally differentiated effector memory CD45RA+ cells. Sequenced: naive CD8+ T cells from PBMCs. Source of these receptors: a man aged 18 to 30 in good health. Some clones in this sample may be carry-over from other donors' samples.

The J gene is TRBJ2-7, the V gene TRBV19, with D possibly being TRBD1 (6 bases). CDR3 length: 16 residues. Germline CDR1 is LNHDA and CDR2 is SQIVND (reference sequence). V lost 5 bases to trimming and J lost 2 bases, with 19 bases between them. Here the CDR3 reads CASSASWTVLPYEQYF. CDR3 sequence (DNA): TGTGCCAGTAGTGCCTCATGGACAGTCCTACCCTACGAGCAGTACTTC.

The CDR3 region has the DNA TGTGCCAGCAGCGTGGGACAGGGAAGCATTCAGTACTTC. Its protein product is CASSVGQGSIQYF. This chain uses TRBV9 with TRBJ2-4, with 9 bases matching TRBD1. Germline CDR1 SGDLS, CDR2 YYNGEE. The CDR3 is 13 residues long. V dropped 2 bases and J dropped 9; count of bases not matched to a gene: 3.

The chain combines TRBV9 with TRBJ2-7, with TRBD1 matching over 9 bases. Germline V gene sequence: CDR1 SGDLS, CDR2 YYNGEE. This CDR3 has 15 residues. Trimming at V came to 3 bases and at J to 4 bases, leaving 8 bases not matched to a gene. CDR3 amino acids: CASSGTGTGFYEQYF. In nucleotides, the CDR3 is TGTGCCAGCAGCGGGACCGGGACAGGGTTTTACGAGCAGTACTTC.

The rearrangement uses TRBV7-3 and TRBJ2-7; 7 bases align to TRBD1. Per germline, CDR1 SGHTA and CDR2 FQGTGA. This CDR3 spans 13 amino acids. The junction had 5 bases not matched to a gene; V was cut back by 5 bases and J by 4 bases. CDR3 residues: CASSLDRSYEQYF. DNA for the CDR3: TGTGCCAGCAGCCTGGACAGGTCTTACGAGCAGTACTTC.

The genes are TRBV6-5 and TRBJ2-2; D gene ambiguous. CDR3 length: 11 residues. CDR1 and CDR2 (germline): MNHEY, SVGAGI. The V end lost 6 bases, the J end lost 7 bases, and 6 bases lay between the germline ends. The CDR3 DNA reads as TGTGCCAGCAGCGATTTCGGGGAGCTGTTTTTT. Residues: CASSDFGELFF.

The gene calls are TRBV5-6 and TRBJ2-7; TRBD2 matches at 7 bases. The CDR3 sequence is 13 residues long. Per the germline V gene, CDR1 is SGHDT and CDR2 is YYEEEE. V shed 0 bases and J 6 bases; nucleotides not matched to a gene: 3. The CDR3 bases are TGTGCCAGCAGCTTGGGCCCGGGAGGCGAGCAGTACTTC. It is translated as CASSLGPGGEQYF.

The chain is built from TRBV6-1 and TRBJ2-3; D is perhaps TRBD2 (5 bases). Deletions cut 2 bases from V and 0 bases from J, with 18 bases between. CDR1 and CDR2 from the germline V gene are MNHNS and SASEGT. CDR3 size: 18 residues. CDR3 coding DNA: TGTGCCAGCAGTGAAATGAGTGCGGGTCCTAGTAGCACAGATACGCAGTATTTT. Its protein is CASSEMSAGPSSTDTQYF.

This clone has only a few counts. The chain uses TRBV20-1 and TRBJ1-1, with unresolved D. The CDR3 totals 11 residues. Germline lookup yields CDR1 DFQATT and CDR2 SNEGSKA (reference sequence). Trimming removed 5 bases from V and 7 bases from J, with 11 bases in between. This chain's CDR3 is CSADPGFEAFF. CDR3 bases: TGCAGTGCTGACCCGGGGTTTGAAGCTTTCTTT.

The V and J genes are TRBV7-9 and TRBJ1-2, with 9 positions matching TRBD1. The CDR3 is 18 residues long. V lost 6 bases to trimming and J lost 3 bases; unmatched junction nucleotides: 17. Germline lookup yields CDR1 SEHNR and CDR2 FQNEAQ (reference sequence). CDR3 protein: CASRLVLRDREEDYGYTF. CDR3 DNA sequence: TGTGCCAGCAGACTTGTCCTCCGGGACAGGGAAGAAGACTATGGCTACACCTTC.

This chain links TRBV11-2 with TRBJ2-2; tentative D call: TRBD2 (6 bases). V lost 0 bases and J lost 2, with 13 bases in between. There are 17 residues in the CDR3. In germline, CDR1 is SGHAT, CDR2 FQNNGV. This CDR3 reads CASSLDRFSGNTGELFF. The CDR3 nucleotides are TGTGCCAGCAGCTTAGATCGGTTTAGCGGTAACACCGGGGAGCTGTTTTTT.

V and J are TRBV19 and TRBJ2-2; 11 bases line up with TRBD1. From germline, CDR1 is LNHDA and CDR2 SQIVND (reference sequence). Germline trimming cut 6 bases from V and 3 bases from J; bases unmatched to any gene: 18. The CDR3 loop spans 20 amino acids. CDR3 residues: CASRTAPGQGVLGDTGELFF. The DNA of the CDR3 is TGTGCCAGTAGGACCGCCCCGGGACAGGGGGTTCTCGGTGACACCGGGGAGCTGTTTTTT.

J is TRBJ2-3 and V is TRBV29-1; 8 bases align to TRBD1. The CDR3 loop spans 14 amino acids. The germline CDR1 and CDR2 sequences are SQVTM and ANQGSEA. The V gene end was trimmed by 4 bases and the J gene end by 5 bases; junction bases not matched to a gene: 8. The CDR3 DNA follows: TGCAGCGTTGCGCCGACAGGGGCTCTAGATACGCAGTATTTT. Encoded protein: CSVAPTGALDTQYF.

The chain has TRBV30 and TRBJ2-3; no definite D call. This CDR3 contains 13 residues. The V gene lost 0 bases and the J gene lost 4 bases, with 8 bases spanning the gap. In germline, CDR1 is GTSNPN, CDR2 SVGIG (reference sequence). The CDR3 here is CAWSVRTADTQYF. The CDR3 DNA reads TGTGCCTGGAGTGTACGGACGGCAGATACGCAGTATTTT.

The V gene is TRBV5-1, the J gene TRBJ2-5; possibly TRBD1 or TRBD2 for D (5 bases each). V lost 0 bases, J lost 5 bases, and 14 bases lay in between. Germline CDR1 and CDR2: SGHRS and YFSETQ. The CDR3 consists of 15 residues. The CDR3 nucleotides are TGCGCCAGCAGCTTGGCCGCAGGGACCCACGAGACCCAGTACTTC. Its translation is CASSLAAGTHETQYF.

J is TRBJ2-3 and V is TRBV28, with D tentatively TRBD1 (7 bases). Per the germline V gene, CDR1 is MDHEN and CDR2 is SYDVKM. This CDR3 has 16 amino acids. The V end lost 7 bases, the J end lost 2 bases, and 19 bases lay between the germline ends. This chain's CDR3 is CASKRAGQLLTDTQYF. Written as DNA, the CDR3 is TGTGCCAGCAAAAGGGCGGGACAGCTACTCACAGATACGCAGTATTTT.